Below, 12 T cell receptor beta chains from the same sample are listed, as sequenced in a study of cytomegalovirus exposure and HLA in healthy donors. PCR was performed using 60 Vbeta and 13 Jbeta primers. Generated by immunoSEQ multiplex PCR, the TCRdb table keeps only in-frame clones and is missing some. The sample has over 150,000 clones; 75% are singletons. Sequencing input: PBMCs. These receptors originate from a woman in her forties or fifties in good health and CMV-seropositive.

This clone has more than one count but fewer than ten. V and J are TRBV6-6 and TRBJ1-1, with D hard to call. V dropped 4 bases and J dropped 5 bases, with 14 bases sitting between them. CDR1 and CDR2 from the germline V gene are MNHNY and SVGAGI (reference sequence). The CDR3 spans 14 residues. The CDR3 region has the DNA TGTGCCAGCAGTTCGTCGCGGGGAAAGACTGAAGCTTTCTTT. It yields the protein CASSSSRGKTEAFF.

The CDR3 loop is CASSQDVSYNEQFF. CDR3 sequence (DNA): TGCGCCAGCAGCCAAGACGTATCGTACAATGAGCAGTTCTTC. This chain joins TRBV4-1 and TRBJ2-1; D remains unclear. The CDR3 is made up of 14 amino acids. The V gene lost 0 bases and the J gene lost 4 bases, with 7 bases spanning the gap. Germline CDR1 MGHRA, CDR2 YSYEKL.

The CDR3 bases are TGTGCCTGGAGTGCGGGGGACGGGCTCACCGGGGAGCTGTTTTTT. This gives the protein CAWSAGDGLTGELFF. The rearrangement joins TRBV30 to TRBJ2-2; D perhaps matches TRBD2 (6 bases). Germline V CDR1 and CDR2: GTSNPN, SVGIG (reference sequence). V was clipped by 1 base and J by 4 bases, with 13 bases between them. The CDR3 spans 15 residues.

The chain employs TRBV10-1 and TRBJ2-3, with D possibly being TRBD1 (6 bases). Germline CDR1 is WNHNN and CDR2 is SYGVQD (reference sequence). The CDR3 runs to 17 residues. V lost 7 bases to trimming and J lost 4 bases, with 24 bases between them. CDR3 protein: CASILGVRTVEADTQYF. CDR3 coding DNA: TGCGCCAGCATATTGGGTGTGCGGACAGTAGAAGCAGATACGCAGTATTTT.

This chain joins TRBV30 and TRBJ1-1; 7 bases line up with TRBD1. J gave up 0 bases and V 0 bases, and 19 bases lay outside the gene matches. This CDR3 comprises 20 residues. Germline CDR1 GTSNPN, CDR2 SVGIG (reference sequence). CDR3 sequence (DNA): TGTGCCTGGAGTGTTTTAGCGGGGGGACAGCACTCCTTTATGAACACTGAAGCTTTCTTT. Its protein is CAWSVLAGGQHSFMNTEAFF.

The chain is built from TRBV5-3 and TRBJ1-1; D possibly corresponds to TRBD1 (6 bases). TRBV5-3 is treated as an ORF (open reading frame) with a function not yet certain. Trimming removed 4 bases at V and 1 base at J, with 8 bases between. The CDR3 covers 13 residues. The CDR3 protein is CARSQDRNTEAFF. As DNA, the CDR3 is TGTGCCAGAAGCCAGGACAGGAACACTGAAGCTTTCTTT.

This clone was seen a few times. The rearrangement joins TRBV5-1 to TRBJ2-7; 11 nucleotides match TRBD1. Trimming took 3 bases from V and 6 from J; bases not matched to a gene: 8. Per the germline V gene, CDR1 is SGHRS and CDR2 is YFSETQ. This CDR3 spans 15 amino acids. The CDR3 protein is CASSSESGTGGEQYF. CDR3 nucleotide sequence: TGCGCCAGCAGCTCGGAATCCGGGACAGGGGGCGAGCAGTACTTC. Based on the CDR3 plus reference TRBV5-1 and TRBJ2-7, the full variable domain is KAGVTQTPRYLIKTRGQQVTLSCSPISGHRSVSWYQQTPGQGLQFLFEYFSETQRNKGNFPGRFSGRQFSNSRSEMNVSTLELGDSALYLCASSSESGTGGEQYFGPGTRLTVT.

The chain joins TRBV19 to TRBJ2-7, with TRBD1 matching over 10 bases. This CDR3 spans 14 amino acids. With V trimmed by 3 bases and J by 6 bases, 5 bases remained unmatched. The germline V gene encodes CDR1 LNHDA and CDR2 SQIVND (reference sequence). The CDR3 DNA is TGTGCCAGTAGTATCGGGACAGGGGACTGCGAGCAGTACTTC. The encoded protein is CASSIGTGDCEQYF. The full variable domain, its missing parts supplied by reference TRBV19 and TRBJ2-7, is DGGITQSPKYLFRKEGQNVTLSCEQNLNHDAMYWYRQDPGQGLRLIYYSQIVNDFQKGDIAEGYSVSREKKESFPLTVTSAQKNPTAFYLCASSIGTGDCEQYFGPGTRLTVT.

The V and J genes are TRBV15 and TRBJ1-4, with a possible D match to TRBD1 (5 bases). Trimming removed 1 base from V and 3 bases from J, with 12 bases in between. Germline V gene sequence: CDR1 LNHNV, CDR2 YYDKDF (reference sequence). The CDR3 sequence is 16 residues long. Here the CDR3 reads CATSRGAGTANEKLFF. CDR3 nucleotides: TGTGCCACCAGCAGAGGGGCCGGGACTGCTAATGAAAAACTGTTTTTT.

The chain links TRBV18 to TRBJ2-6; possibly TRBD1 for D (6 bases). CDR1 and CDR2 (germline): KGHSH, LQKENI. The CDR3 extends over 15 amino acids. Trimming stripped 4 bases from V and 4 bases from J, with 11 bases between. CDR3 in DNA: TGTGCCAGCTCACAAGGGGGTCTAGGGGCCAACGTCCTGACTTTC. It translates to CASSQGGLGANVLTF.

This clone occurred a few times. V and J are TRBV9 and TRBJ1-2; D not certain. CDR1 and CDR2 from the germline V gene are SGDLS and YYNGEE. CDR3 size: 15 residues. V shed 0 bases and J shed 5 bases, with 14 bases lying between them. CDR3 loop: CASSVVPGPDYGYTF. In DNA form, the CDR3 reads TGTGCCAGCAGCGTAGTTCCAGGCCCAGATTATGGCTACACCTTC.

The chain carries TRBV6-5 and TRBJ2-3; TRBD2 is a possible D gene (6 bases). The CDR3 contains 14 residues. The germline V gene encodes CDR1 MNHEY and CDR2 SVGAGI. Trimming pared 7 bases from V and 0 bases from J, leaving 11 bases between. CDR3 nucleotide sequence: TGTGCCAGCAAGGGCCGGGGGAGCACAGATACGCAGTATTTT. This sequence encodes CASKGRGSTDTQYF.